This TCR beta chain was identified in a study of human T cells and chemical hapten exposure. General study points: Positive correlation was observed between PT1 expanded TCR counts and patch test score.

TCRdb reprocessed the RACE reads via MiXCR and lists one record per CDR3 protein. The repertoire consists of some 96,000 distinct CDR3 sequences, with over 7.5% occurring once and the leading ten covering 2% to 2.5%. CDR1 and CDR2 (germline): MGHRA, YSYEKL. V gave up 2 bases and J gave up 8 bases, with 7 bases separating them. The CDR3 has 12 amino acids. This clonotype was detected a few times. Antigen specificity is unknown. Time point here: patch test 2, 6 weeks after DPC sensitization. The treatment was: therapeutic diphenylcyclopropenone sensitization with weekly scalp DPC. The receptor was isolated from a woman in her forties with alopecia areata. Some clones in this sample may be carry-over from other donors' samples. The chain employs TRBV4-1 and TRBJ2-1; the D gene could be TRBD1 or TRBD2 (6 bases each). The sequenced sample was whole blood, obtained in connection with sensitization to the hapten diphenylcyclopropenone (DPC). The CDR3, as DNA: TGCGCCAGCAGCCAAAGGGGGGATGAGCAGTTCTTC. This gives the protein CASSQRGDEQFF.